This T cell receptor beta chain was retrieved from a study of blood T cell repertoires in COVID-19. In the study overall: Samples taken during acute and convalescent COVID-19 were collected in the United States, Italy and Spain. T cells, B-cell-depleted T cells, or PBMCs supplied cDNA or gDNA.

Germline CDR1 reads SGHTS; CDR2 reads YDEGEE. The junction had 6 bases not matched to a gene; V was cut back by 5 bases and J by 0 bases. CDR3 length: 15 amino acids. In the authors' methods: Estimation of nucleated cell counts relied on the amplification of reference gene primers. The protocol was immunoSEQ multiplex PCR, while the TCRdb copy is restricted to in-frame clones and leaves out a portion. V, J and clone size reflect that table, while D and trimming were determined from the DNA. The data contain over 250,000 clones, less than 90% of them singletons. The sample was peripheral blood. The source of this sequence is a man between 60 and 75 years old who had recovered from COVID-19. The V call is TRBV5-8, the J call TRBJ1-1; TRBD1 agrees at 8 bases. Here the CDR3 DNA reads TGTGCCAGCAGTCCGAACAGGGGGGTGAACACTGAAGCTTTCTTT. The encoded protein is CASSPNRGVNTEAFF.